This TCR beta chain was retrieved from a study of T cells after yellow fever vaccination. Looking at the study overall: When fractions had low cell numbers, they were prepared with SMART-Seq v4 Ultra Low Input.

Germline V lookup: CDR1 MNHEY, CDR2 SVGEGT. The V gene end was trimmed by 7 bases and the J gene end by 2 bases; junction bases not matched to a gene: 2. The CDR3 consists of 13 residues. In this sample, this clonotype turned up a few times. The authors made TCR cDNA by 5'RACE template switching, adding a universal primer site and UMIs. TCRdb re-called the 5' RACE reads through MiXCR, storing one row per CDR3 protein. The sample records 95,000 to 150,000 distinct CDR3 sequences, over 8% being singletons. This receptor was taken from a man between 18 and 35 years old who received the YFV17D yellow fever vaccine. The genes are TRBV6-2 or TRBV6-3 and TRBJ2-3; 8 nucleotides align to TRBD2. The material was CD8+ T cells sorted from PBMCs, obtained on the day of the yellow fever booster vaccination. CDR3 region: CASTGGYTDTQYF. DNA of the CDR3: TGTGCCAGCACGGGGGGGTACACAGATACGCAGTATTTT.